In this sample, the clone carrying this TCR beta chain turned up many times. Its antigen is unknown. These data come from a study of T-cell reconstitution after alpha-beta-depleted transplantation in children. This CDR3 comprises 16 residues. V lost 6 bases, J lost 0 bases, and 12 bases lay in between. Germline assignment: CDR1 MDHEN and CDR2 SYDVKM. Study-wide results and caveats: One year after transplant, T-cell counts and diversity came mostly from newly produced T cells.

Molecular barcoding with unique molecular identifiers was used for the TCRbeta library. Via MiXCR, TCRdb re-called the PCR reads, giving one row per CDR3 protein. The sample has fewer than 700,000 distinct CDR3 sequences, roughly 13% seen once. The chain links TRBV28 to TRBJ2-6; TRBD2 is a possible D gene (5 bases). Sequencing was performed on PBMCs, mostly from graft donor cells, taken 360 days after TCRalphabeta/CD19-depleted stem cell transplant. The sequence was collected from a male patient younger than 18 who had a stem cell transplant for acute myeloid leukemia, so the T cells may come from the graft donor. Here the CDR3 reads CASSTDGVSGANVLTF. In DNA form, the CDR3 reads TGTGCCAGCAGCACGGACGGGGTCTCTGGGGCCAACGTCCTGACTTTC.